Following are 13 T cell receptor beta chains from one sample sequenced in a study of T cell responses to AZD1222 COVID-19 vaccine. TCRdb's copy holds only in-frame clones and misses some; the assay was immunoSEQ multiplex PCR. The sample lists 140,000 to 150,000 clones; approximately 94% were seen once. This specimen was peripheral blood, taken on day 0 of AZD1222 vaccination. The origin of the receptors is an adult in good health.

The J gene is TRBJ1-1, the V gene TRBV5-6, with D tentatively TRBD1 (5 bases). The CDR3 sequence is 15 residues long. Trimming cost V 4 bases and J 1 base, with 14 bases left between them. The germline CDR1 and CDR2 sequences are SGHDT and YYEEEE. The CDR3 bases are TGTGCCAGCAGCCCTATGGGGGTCGGGAACACTGAAGCTTTCTTT. It encodes CASSPMGVGNTEAFF.

CDR3 loop: CASSFVDQGLGGYTF. In DNA, the CDR3 is TGTGCCAGCAGTTTCGTTGACCAGGGCCTGGGAGGCTACACCTTC. The rearrangement links TRBV6-5 to TRBJ1-2; possible D gene TRBD1, 5 bases. The CDR3 covers 15 residues. Germline CDR1 reads MNHEY; CDR2 reads SVGAGI. With 4 bases removed from V and 8 bases from J, the gap between germline ends came to 20 bases.

The chain combines TRBV9 with TRBJ2-5; TRBD2 aligns across 14 bases. The length of the CDR3 is 17 residues. J was trimmed by 1 base and V by 2 bases; bases with no gene match: 4. CDR1 SGDLS and CDR2 YYNGEE come from the germline V gene. In DNA form, the CDR3 reads TGTGCCAGCAGCGTGGGTGGGACTAGCGGGGGCCAAGAGACCCAGTACTTC. Protein: CASSVGGTSGGQETQYF.

On this clone itself: Sequence at one end of the junction differs from germline and may be a read error. CDR3 in DNA: TGTGCTAGCAGCCAGGACAGGGACACTGAAGCTTTCTTT. Its protein product is CASSQDRDTEAFF. V is TRBV7-7 and J is TRBJ1-1; TRBD1 matches at 8 bases. CDR1 SSHAT and CDR2 FNYEAQ come from the germline V gene (reference sequence). The CDR3 loop spans 13 amino acids.

The chain recombines TRBV4-1 with TRBJ1-4, with D unresolved. The CDR3 extends over 14 amino acids. Trimming pared 4 bases from V and 6 bases from J, leaving 12 bases between. Germline V CDR1 and CDR2: MGHRA, YSYEKL. CDR3 in amino acids: CASSPGLRDEKLFF. CDR3 sequence (DNA): TGCGCCAGCAGCCCGGGCCTTCGCGATGAAAAACTGTTTTTT.

The V call is TRBV18, the J call TRBJ1-4, with 7 bases matching TRBD1. The CDR3 runs to 14 residues. After removal of 6 bases from V and 4 bases from J, the junction contained 5 bases not matched to a gene. CDR1 is KGHSH, CDR2 LQKENI, per germline. The CDR3 is CASSLDRDNEKLFF. The CDR3 region has the DNA TGTGCCAGCTCCCTTGACAGGGATAATGAAAAACTGTTTTTT.

The chain couples TRBV6-5 to TRBJ1-6; D might be TRBD1 (5 bases). The CDR3 runs to 16 residues. Per the germline V gene, CDR1 is MNHEY and CDR2 is SVGAGI. Trimming stripped 0 bases from V and 7 bases from J, with 13 bases between. CDR3 nucleotides: TGTGCCAGCAGTTACTCGATGGGGGAAATGAATTCACCCCTCCACTTT. As protein: CASSYSMGEMNSPLHF.

The rearrangement uses TRBV10-3 and TRBJ2-1, with 9 nucleotides matching TRBD2. With V trimmed by 4 bases and J by 8 bases, 6 bases remained unmatched. The CDR3 loop spans 14 amino acids. Germline CDR1 reads ENHRY; CDR2 reads SYGVKD. CDR3 DNA: TGTGCCATCAGTGGGCGGGGGGGGATGGATGAGCAGTTCTTC. Translating it yields CAISGRGGMDEQFF.

The genes are TRBV7-9 and TRBJ1-1; tentatively, D is TRBD1 (5 bases). CDR1 and CDR2 (germline): SEHNR, FQNEAQ (reference sequence). V lost 5 bases, J lost 4 bases, and 14 bases lay in between. The CDR3 length is 14 residues. CDR3 residues: CASSPMGLSTEAFF. DNA for the CDR3: TGTGCCAGCAGCCCTATGGGACTTAGCACTGAAGCTTTCTTT.

CDR3 sequence (DNA): TGTGCCAGCACCGGGACAGGAGATAATAATTCACCCCTCCACTTT. This encodes CASTGTGDNNSPLHF. This rearrangement joins TRBV5-4 to TRBJ1-6; TRBD1 matches at 8 bases. The length of the CDR3 is 15 residues. Trimming cost V 6 bases and J 5 bases; bases outside gene matches: 7. Germline lookup yields CDR1 SGHNT and CDR2 YYREEE (reference sequence).

The chain employs TRBV29-1 and TRBJ1-3; weak D call: TRBD1 (5 bases). CDR3 size: 14 residues. The germline CDR1 and CDR2 sequences are SQVTM and ANQGSEA. The V end lost 4 bases, the J end lost 0 bases, and 10 bases lay between the germline ends. The CDR3 loop is CSVAAGSSGNTIYF. The CDR3 DNA follows: TGCAGCGTTGCTGCAGGGAGCTCTGGAAACACCATATATTTT.

The chain combines TRBV19 with TRBJ2-5; D gene unclear. Germline assignment: CDR1 LNHDA and CDR2 SQIVND (reference sequence). This CDR3 comprises 15 residues. The germline V and J ends were trimmed by 4 bases and 5 bases, with 17 bases remaining between them. The CDR3 bases are TGTGCCAGTAGTACAATAACGGGCAGTAGGGAGACCCAGTACTTC. Protein product: CASSTITGSRETQYF.

This clone was seen once. The V and J genes are TRBV16 and TRBJ1-2; D perhaps matches TRBD1 (5 bases). With 2 bases removed from V and 5 bases from J, the gap between germline ends came to 18 bases. The germline V gene encodes CDR1 KGHSY and CDR2 FQNENV. The CDR3 loop spans 16 amino acids. In DNA form, the CDR3 reads TGTGCCAGCAGCCAAGGGCCAGGGCAACTAAAATATGGCTACACCTTC. Translation: CASSQGPGQLKYGYTF.